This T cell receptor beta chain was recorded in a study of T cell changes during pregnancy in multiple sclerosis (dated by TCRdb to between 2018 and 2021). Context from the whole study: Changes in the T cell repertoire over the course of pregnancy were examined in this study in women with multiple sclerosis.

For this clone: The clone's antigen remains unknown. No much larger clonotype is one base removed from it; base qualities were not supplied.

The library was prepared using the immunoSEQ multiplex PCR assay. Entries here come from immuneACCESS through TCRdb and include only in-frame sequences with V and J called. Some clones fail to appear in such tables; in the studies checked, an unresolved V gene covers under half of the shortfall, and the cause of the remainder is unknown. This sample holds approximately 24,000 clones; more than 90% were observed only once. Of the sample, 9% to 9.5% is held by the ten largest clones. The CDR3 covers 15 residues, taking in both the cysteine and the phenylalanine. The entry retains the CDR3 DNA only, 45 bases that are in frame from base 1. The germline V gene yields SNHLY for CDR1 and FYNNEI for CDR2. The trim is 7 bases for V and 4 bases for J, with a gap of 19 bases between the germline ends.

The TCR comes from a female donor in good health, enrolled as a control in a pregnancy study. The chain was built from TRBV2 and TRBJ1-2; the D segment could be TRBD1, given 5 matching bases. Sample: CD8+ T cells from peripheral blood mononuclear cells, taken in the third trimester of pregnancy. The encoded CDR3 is CASTGKRQLVYGYTF. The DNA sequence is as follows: TGTGCCAGCACTGGAAAGAGACAGTTGGTCTATGGCTACACCTTC.